Here is one TCR beta chain with its context. Which antigen it targets is not known. Per-base quality was not reported, and no clone a single base away is much larger than it. This record comes from a study of CD8 T cell repertoires and HIV-1 epitope variants (dated by TCRdb to 2019 to 2021). Regarding the study in general: Twenty-five peptides representing autologous and known Gag and Nef epitope variants were each used to stimulate T cells in separate culture wells. The control conditions were a CMV, EBV and flu peptide pool, the Ebola AY9 epitope as a negative control, and a well with no peptide. Tested epitopes included three Gag epitope families and Nef HW9 and YT9. T cells were enriched using the EasySep Human T Cell Enrichment Kit and were co-cultured with equal numbers of autologous T cell-negative cells serving as antigen-presenting cells. Cultures were maintained for about ten days in IMDM with gentamicin, and half-media changes adding IL-2, IL-7 and IL-15 were performed on days 3 and 7. An aliquot of 1M T cells was saved as an uncultured baseline condition, separate from the roughly 80 T cell cultures. A total of about 80 T cell cultures were run, with each culture condition performed in triplicate except for one peptide, which was performed in duplicate. General study outcomes and caveats: Only TCR beta chains were identified by the assay, and proliferation to antigen, not T cell function or cytokine profile, was indicated. About five clonotypes recognized the Nef KF9 family and one the HW9 family, with no responses to the TAALDMSHF plasma variant. Nine antigen-specific TCR beta clonotypes were identified, and about 6 of them appeared cross-reactive for autologous or known escape epitope variants.

TCR beta CDR3 regions were sequenced at survey depth on the immunoSEQ platform. The QIAamp DNA micro kit was used to extract genomic DNA from every cultured and uncultured CD8+ T cell population. Regarding the original processing steps: Samples with fewer than 5,000 productive reads were excluded, which removed about 6.5% of the roughly 75 HIV peptide-stimulated cultures. A MANAFEST web app trimmed sequences to CDR3 and removed nonproductive sequences, CDR3s under 5 amino acids, and those not starting C or ending F/W. To count as antigen-specific, a clonotype had to be expanded in at least 2 of 3 replicates compared with the no-peptide control at FDR 0.01, and only within one epitope family. Specific clonotypes also needed at least fivefold higher frequency than in wells stimulated with peptides from other epitope families. As stored in TCRdb, this immuneACCESS dataset retains in-frame rearrangements with V and J assigned. A fraction of the clones does not appear; measured against another copy, unresolved V genes explain less than half of the discrepancy, and the remainder lacks a known reason. Clone size and V and J calls were adopted from that table, with D and trimming inferred from the DNA. The sample table holds approximately 5,300 clones, of which around 63% were seen once. Roughly 46% of the sample is taken by the ten largest.

The EasySep Human CD8+ T Cell Enrichment Kit was used on day 10 to isolate CD8+ T cells from every culture. From a lookup of the germline V gene, CDR1 and CDR2 are SGDLS and YYNGEE. Trimming takes 4 bases from V and 2 bases from J, and the germline ends sit 19 bases apart. From the cysteine through the phenylalanine, the CDR3 covers 16 amino acids. Of the read, only the CDR3 DNA is kept; its 48 bases are in frame from base 1. Recombination linked TRBV9 to TRBJ2-7; TRBD1 is perhaps the D gene, given 6 matching bases. The TCR was taken from a male donor with HIV. Source material: cultured CD8+ T cells derived from PBMCs. CDR3 sequence: CASSTTVFTGTYEQYF. The DNA is TGTGCCAGCAGCACGACGGTCTTTACAGGGACCTACGAGCAGTACTTC.